This T cell receptor beta chain was sequenced for a study of blood T cell repertoires in COVID-19. Study as a whole: PBMCs, B-cell-depleted T cells, or T cells provided the cDNA or gDNA that made up the material.

The germline V and J ends were trimmed by 3 bases and 5 bases, with 13 bases remaining between them. This CDR3 contains 15 residues. The germline V gene encodes CDR1 KGHSH and CDR2 LQKENI. Authors' processing steps: Amplified reference gene primers provided the basis for estimating nucleated cell counts. Produced via immunoSEQ multiplex PCR; TCRdb's table is partial and in-frame only. The D gene and trimming were derived from the DNA, and the V and J assignments and clone size from that table. This table has 90,000 or so clones, about 88% appearing once. This chain uses TRBV18 with TRBJ2-2; D might be TRBD2 (6 bases). The sample consisted of peripheral blood. This receptor was taken from a man aged 60 to 75 with acute or convalescent COVID-19. The CDR3, as DNA: TGTGCCAGCTCACCGGGGGGATCGCGGACCGGGGAGCTGTTTTTT. Residues: CASSPGGSRTGELFF. Full variable domain (missing parts from reference TRBV18 and TRBJ2-2): NAGVMQNPRHLVRRRGQEARLRCSPMKGHSHVYWYRQLPEEGLKFMVYLQKENIIDESGMPKERFSAEFPKEGPSILRIQQVVRGDSAAYFCASSPGGSRTGELFFGEGSRLTVL.